This T cell receptor (beta chain) was sequenced for a study of beta chain features in type 1 diabetes. Across the whole study: Cell yields, gender and age were similar in healthy donors and patients. Study-wide findings and caveats: A potential PCR bias toward shorter templates would be equal in patient and control samples. The naive, central memory and Treg TCRB repertoires looked more alike in patients than they did in healthy donors.

What was sequenced were expressed TCRB transcripts, since all of the isolated RNA had been reverse transcribed. Libraries were prepared by immunoSEQ multiplex PCR; TCRdb keeps only in-frame clonotypes and omits some of them. This sample carries hundreds of thousands of clones, approximately 14% of them seen once, and the ten largest clones take 6.7%. This clone was seen a few times. Antigen specificity is unknown. Looked up from germline, CDR1 is SEHNR and CDR2 is FQNEAQ (reference sequence). The CDR3 loop spans 14 amino acids. With V trimmed by 6 bases and J by 2 bases, 4 bases remained unmatched. CD4+ cells of the naive, central memory, regulatory and stem cell-like memory types were sorted via CD45RO/CCR7/CD25/CD127/CD95/CD27.

This receptor was taken from a man under 40 in good health. The specimen sequenced was central memory CD4+ T cells from blood. The V and J genes are TRBV7-9 and TRBJ1-2, with 9 bases aligning to TRBD1. CDR3 nucleotides: TGTGCCAGCAGTCCGGGACAGGGCAACTATGGCTACACCTTC. Its protein product is CASSPGQGNYGYTF.